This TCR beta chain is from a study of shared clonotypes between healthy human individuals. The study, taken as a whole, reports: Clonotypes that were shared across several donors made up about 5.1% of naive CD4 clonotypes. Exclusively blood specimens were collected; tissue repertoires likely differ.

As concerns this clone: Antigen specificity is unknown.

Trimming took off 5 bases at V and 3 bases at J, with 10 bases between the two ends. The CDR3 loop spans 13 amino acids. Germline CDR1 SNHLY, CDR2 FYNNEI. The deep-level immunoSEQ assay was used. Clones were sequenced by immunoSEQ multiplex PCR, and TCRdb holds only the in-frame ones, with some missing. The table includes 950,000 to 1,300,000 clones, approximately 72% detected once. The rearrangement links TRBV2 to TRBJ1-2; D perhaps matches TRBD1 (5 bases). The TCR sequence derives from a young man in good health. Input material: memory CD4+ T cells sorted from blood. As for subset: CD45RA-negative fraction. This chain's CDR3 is CASSQQAYYGYTF. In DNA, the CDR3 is TGTGCCAGCAGTCAACAGGCTTACTATGGCTACACCTTC.